This TCR beta chain was recovered during a study of Graves' ophthalmopathy and Graves' hyperthyroidism. Amplifying from RNA transcripts, the study obtained TCR beta CDR3 regions. HTBI-primed RT-PCR formed the first round, and a multiplex PCR formed the second. TCRdb independently ran MiXCR on the multiplex PCR reads; one entry per CDR3 protein. The sample lists about 380,000 distinct CDR3 sequences, less than 20% occurring once. Per germline, CDR1 LNHDA and CDR2 SQIVND (reference sequence). The CDR3 sequence is 15 residues long. The V and J ends lost 7 bases and 5 bases, in that order; junction bases with no gene match: 8. This clonotype turned up a few times.

The gene calls are TRBV19 and TRBJ2-2; 9 bases fit TRBD1. The sample consisted of peripheral blood. This clonotype originated in a woman between 18 and 29 years old with stable Graves' hyperthyroidism. The CDR3 loop reads CASTQDRGRTGELFF. CDR3 sequence (DNA): TGTGCCAGTACACAGGACAGGGGTCGAACCGGGGAGCTGTTTTTT.